The 30 T cell receptor beta chains reported below all come from one sample, sequenced in a study of OX40 agonist ivuxolimab in advanced cancers. Produced via immunoSEQ multiplex PCR; TCRdb's table is partial and in-frame only. The table shows about 50,000 clones, with around 90% occurring only once. The sequencing used CD4+ or CD8+ T cells sorted from blood, collected in a trial of the OX40 agonist ivuxolimab. These receptors were taken from an adult with an advanced solid tumor such as melanoma, head and neck, liver or kidney cancer.

The chain links TRBV29-1 to TRBJ1-2; D is perhaps TRBD1 (5 bases). V gave up 7 bases and J gave up 0 bases, with 15 bases separating them. Germline V gene sequence: CDR1 SQVTM, CDR2 ANQGSEA. There are 14 residues in the CDR3. CDR3 coding DNA: TGCAGCGCCCATCGGGGGGACGCTAACTATGGCTACACCTTC. Translation: CSAHRGDANYGYTF.

The V and J genes are TRBV7-2 and TRBJ2-7; tentative D call: TRBD2 (7 bases). The germline gives CDR1 SGHTA, CDR2 FQGNSA. Between the trimmed V and J ends, which lost 5 bases and 7 bases, there was a span of 18 bases. The CDR3 extends over 14 amino acids. CDR3 loop: CASSPGLGGGEQYF. Written as DNA, the CDR3 is TGTGCCAGCAGCCCCGGGCTAGGGGGAGGGGAGCAGTACTTC.

This clone was picked up one time. The rearrangement links TRBV7-2 to TRBJ2-5, with D uncertain. Trimming took 0 bases from V and 2 from J, leaving 10 bases between them. Germline CDR1 and CDR2: SGHTA and FQGNSA. The CDR3 spans 15 residues. CDR3 sequence (DNA): TGTGCCAGCAGCTTAGCTTCAGCGACTCAAGAGACCCAGTACTTC. Encoded protein: CASSLASATQETQYF. Looking up the rest from reference TRBV7-2 and TRBJ2-5 gives the full variable domain: GAGVSQSPSNKVTEKGKDVELRCDPISGHTALYWYRQSLGQGLEFLIYFQGNSAPDKSGLPSDRFSAERTGGSVSTLTIQRTQQEDSAVYLCASSLASATQETQYFGPGTRLLVL.

J is TRBJ2-4 and V is TRBV4-3; 12 bases fit TRBD2. Germline CDR1 and CDR2: LGHNA and YSLEER. The CDR3 spans 18 residues. Trimming cost V 0 bases and J 2 bases; bases outside gene matches: 5. Here the CDR3 DNA reads TGCGCCAGCAGCCAAGAAGCTAGCGGGGGGGCAACCAAAAACATTCAGTACTTC. Translated, it gives CASSQEASGGATKNIQYF.

V and J are TRBV6-5 and TRBJ2-1; D is possibly TRBD1 (6 bases). The ends were cut back, 6 bases at V and 8 bases at J, with 17 bases in the middle. The germline V gene encodes CDR1 MNHEY and CDR2 SVGAGI. This CDR3 comprises 14 residues. This CDR3 reads CASRGSGRGDEQFF. The CDR3 DNA is TGTGCCAGCAGGGGGTCTGGCAGGGGAGATGAGCAGTTCTTC.

The sample holds one count of this clone. J is TRBJ1-2 and V is TRBV5-1, with 9 bases that match TRBD1. This CDR3 contains 13 residues. V trimming: 4 bases; J trimming: 6 bases; junction bases outside the gene matches: 4. The V gene's germline CDR1 is SGHRS and CDR2 YFSETQ. The DNA of the CDR3 is TGCGCCAGCAGCCTACAGGGGGCGGATGGCTACACCTTC. As protein: CASSLQGADGYTF.

The chain links TRBV29-1 to TRBJ1-4, with 7 bases aligning to TRBD1. The CDR3 spans 14 residues. The germline gives CDR1 SQVTM, CDR2 ANQGSEA. The ends lost 1 base at V and 6 bases at J; junction bases unmatched: 5. CDR3 DNA sequence: TGCAGCGTTGAAGGTACAGGGGTGGATGAAAAACTGTTTTTT. Translating it yields CSVEGTGVDEKLFF.

V and J are TRBV5-8 and TRBJ2-3; the D call may be TRBD1 or TRBD2 (5 bases each). CDR1 is SGHTS and CDR2 is YDEGEE in the germline V gene. V lost 4 bases to trimming and J lost 2 bases, with 8 bases between them. The CDR3 loop spans 13 amino acids. CDR3 DNA: TGTGCCAGCAGCCGGGACCACACAGATACGCAGTATTTT. Translated: CASSRDHTDTQYF.

The chain carries TRBV29-1 and TRBJ2-5; TRBD2 aligns across 11 bases. CDR1 is SQVTM and CDR2 is ANQGSEA in the germline V gene. The ends lost 5 bases at V and 5 bases at J; junction bases unmatched: 10. This CDR3 spans 15 amino acids. CDR3 nucleotide sequence: TGCAGCGTTAGAACACTAGCGGGAGCAGGGGAGACCCAGTACTTC. Protein product: CSVRTLAGAGETQYF. Full variable domain (missing parts from reference TRBV29-1 and TRBJ2-5): SAVISQKPSRDICQRGTSLTIQCQVDSQVTMMFWYRQQPGQSLTLIATANQGSEATYESGFVIDKFPISRPNLTFSTLTVSNMSPEDSSIYLCSVRTLAGAGETQYFGPGTRLLVL.

The J gene is TRBJ1-4, the V gene TRBV4-3; D unclear. The CDR3 has 16 residues. Trimming stripped 1 base from V and 2 bases from J, with 11 bases between. The germline V gene encodes CDR1 LGHNA and CDR2 YSLEER. Here the CDR3 DNA reads TGCGCCAGCAGCCAAGCAAGGGTAGCGACTAATGAAAAACTGTTTTTT. Translation: CASSQARVATNEKLFF.

The J gene is TRBJ1-2, the V gene TRBV5-5; no definite D call. Germline-derived CDR1 and CDR2 are SGHKS and YYEKEE (reference sequence). Trimming pared 1 base from V and 8 bases from J, leaving 6 bases between. The CDR3 is 11 amino acids. CDR3 coding DNA: TGTGCCAGCAGCTTGTATTCGGGCTACACCTTC. It specifies CASSLYSGYTF.

V gene TRBV11-2 combines with J gene TRBJ2-5; D is possibly TRBD2 (5 bases). V was shortened by 2 bases and J by 4 bases, with 20 bases between the two germline ends. Germline V CDR1 and CDR2: SGHAT, FQNNGV. The CDR3 loop spans 17 amino acids. The CDR3 spells CASSLIPSASFPETQYF. CDR3 DNA: TGTGCCAGCAGCTTAATCCCGTCGGCTAGCTTCCCAGAGACCCAGTACTTC.

The chain couples TRBV5-1 to TRBJ2-1; the D gene is possibly TRBD2 (5 bases). This CDR3 region has 16 residues. Germline assignment: CDR1 SGHRS and CDR2 YFSETQ. Trimming cost V 0 bases and J 1 base, with 11 bases left between them. The CDR3 DNA reads as TGCGCCAGCAGCTTGGCCTCGGGATGGTCCTACAATGAGCAGTTCTTC. Its translation: CASSLASGWSYNEQFF.

The chain links TRBV6-6 to TRBJ1-2; no firm D call. The length of the CDR3 is 11 residues. Germline CDR1 reads MNHNY; CDR2 reads SVGAGI (reference sequence). V shed 7 bases and J shed 5 bases, with 8 bases lying between them. The CDR3 protein is CASKAKYGYTF. CDR3 coding DNA: TGTGCCAGCAAAGCCAAATATGGCTACACCTTC.

V gene TRBV9 combines with J gene TRBJ2-3; D remains ambiguous. The CDR3 spans 16 residues. Germline V gene data show CDR1 as SGDLS and CDR2 as YYNGEE. V lost 0 bases to trimming and J lost 5 bases, with 16 bases between them. The CDR3 region is CASSVGLTPTLDTQYF. CDR3 coding DNA: TGTGCCAGCAGCGTAGGATTGACCCCAACCCTAGATACGCAGTATTTT. Complete variable domain (other parts from reference TRBV9 and TRBJ2-3): DSGVTQTPKHLITATGQRVTLRCSPRSGDLSVYWYQQSLDQGLQFLIQYYNGEERAKGNILERFSAQQFPDLHSELNLSSLELGDSALYFCASSVGLTPTLDTQYFGPGTRLTVL.

The CDR3 DNA is TGTGCCTGGAGTGTGGACAGCGCCGTGGGGACCCAGTACTTC. It yields the protein CAWSVDSAVGTQYF. This rearrangement joins TRBV30 to TRBJ2-5, with TRBD1 as a possible D gene (6 bases). The CDR3 length is 14 residues. Germline CDR1 reads GTSNPN; CDR2 reads SVGIG (reference sequence). V dropped 0 bases and J dropped 7 bases, with 15 bases sitting between them.

The chain carries TRBV6-5 and TRBJ2-7; 9 bases match TRBD1. With 7 bases clipped from V and 0 bases from J, the junction kept 7 bases outside the gene matches. The V gene's germline CDR1 is MNHEY and CDR2 SVGAGI. This CDR3 region has 15 residues. The CDR3 sequence is CASTTATGGSYEQYF. The CDR3 DNA follows: TGTGCCAGCACTACAGCGACAGGGGGCTCCTACGAGCAGTACTTC.

This sequence joins TRBV25-1 and TRBJ1-3; D remains unclear. The V gene's germline CDR1 is MGHDK and CDR2 SYGVNS. The CDR3 extends over 14 amino acids. V was shortened by 4 bases and J by 4 bases, with 11 bases between the two germline ends. Here the CDR3 DNA reads TGTGCCAGCAGTGGGAACAGCTACGGAAACACCATATATTTT. Protein: CASSGNSYGNTIYF.

This clone has just one count. CDR3: CASSVRQGAGELFF. In DNA form, the CDR3 reads TGTGCCAGCAGTGTCCGGCAGGGGGCCGGGGAGCTGTTTTTT. The V gene is TRBV6-1, the J gene TRBJ2-2; 7 bases agree with TRBD1. The germline CDR1 and CDR2 sequences are MNHNS and SASEGT. V was clipped by 4 bases and J by 6 bases; unmatched bases: 5. CDR3 length equals 14 residues.

This clone came up a few times. The chain carries TRBV18 and TRBJ1-5, with D unclear. V was pared by 2 bases and J by 3 bases, with 5 bases between. The CDR3 has 13 amino acids. CDR1 KGHSH and CDR2 LQKENI come from the germline V gene. CDR3 bases: TGTGCCAGCTCACCAGGGGACAATCAGCCCCAGCATTTT. This translates into CASSPGDNQPQHF. The full variable domain, rest sourced from reference TRBV18 and TRBJ1-5, is NAGVMQNPRHLVRRRGQEARLRCSPMKGHSHVYWYRQLPEEGLKFMVYLQKENIIDESGMPKERFSAEFPKEGPSILRIQQVVRGDSAAYFCASSPGDNQPQHFGDGTRLSIL.

The chain links TRBV5-4 to TRBJ2-4; 9 bases fit TRBD1. The CDR3 runs to 14 residues. The V and J ends lost 3 bases and 6 bases, in that order; junction bases with no gene match: 4. The germline V gene has CDR1 SGHNT and CDR2 YYREEE (reference sequence). The CDR3, as DNA: TGTGCCAGCAGCTCGGGACAGGGAGTAAACATTCAGTACTTC. Translating gives CASSSGQGVNIQYF.

This chain connects TRBV7-8 to TRBJ2-6; no clear D gene. Germline loops: CDR1 SGHVS, CDR2 FQNEAQ. This CDR3 comprises 15 residues. V lost 1 base, J lost 0 bases, and 4 bases lay in between. The CDR3 sequence is CASSLVLSGANVLTF. CDR3 nucleotides: TGTGCCAGCAGCTTAGTGCTCTCTGGGGCCAACGTCCTGACTTTC.

The chain couples TRBV7-3 to TRBJ2-5; D gene ambiguous. The CDR3 is 13 amino acids. The V and J ends lost 1 base and 1 base respectively, with 4 bases between them. The germline gives CDR1 SGHTA, CDR2 FQGTGA. CDR3 residues: CASSLIFQETQYF. The CDR3 region has the DNA TGTGCCAGCAGCTTAATTTTCCAAGAGACCCAGTACTTC.

The chain recombines TRBV6-4 with TRBJ2-3; 8 nucleotides match TRBD1. The CDR3 has 15 residues. Germline CDR1 and CDR2: MRHNA and SNTAGT. The junction had 6 bases not matched to a gene; V was cut back by 5 bases and J by 2 bases. The CDR3 DNA reads TGTGCCAGCAGTCAACAGGGGGTCTCCACAGATACGCAGTATTTT. The encoded protein is CASSQQGVSTDTQYF.

This clone came up once. This chain uses TRBV4-1 with TRBJ2-2; 7 bases match TRBD1. There are 14 residues in the CDR3. Germline assignment: CDR1 MGHRA and CDR2 YSYEKL. V was clipped by 7 bases and J by 7 bases; unmatched bases: 9. CDR3 bases: TGCGCCAGCACCGAACAGGGGAGTGACGGGGAGCTGTTTTTT. Encoded protein: CASTEQGSDGELFF.

The rearrangement joins TRBV2 to TRBJ2-5; D ambiguous. There are 11 residues in the CDR3. Germline CDR1 reads SNHLY; CDR2 reads FYNNEI. V dropped 6 bases and J dropped 5 bases, with 7 bases sitting between them. CDR3 region: CASSPLETQYF. The CDR3 coding sequence is TGTGCCAGCAGCCCCCTGGAGACCCAGTACTTC.

The gene calls are TRBV30 and TRBJ2-1, with a tentative D call TRBD2 (7 bases). CDR1 is GTSNPN, CDR2 SVGIG, per germline (reference sequence). V was cut by 3 bases and J by 3 bases, with 18 bases left in between. CDR3 size: 16 residues. CDR3 sequence reads: CAWSRGPSGLYNEQFF. The CDR3 region has the DNA TGTGCCTGGAGCCGGGGGCCTAGCGGACTCTACAATGAGCAGTTCTTC.

V gene TRBV4-3 combines with J gene TRBJ1-2; no clear D. Trimming pared 2 bases from V and 6 bases from J, leaving 7 bases between. The CDR3 runs to 12 residues. Germline loops: CDR1 LGHNA, CDR2 YSLEER. The CDR3 DNA reads TGCGCCAGCAGCCAAAGAGGGAATGGCTACACCTTC. Protein sequence: CASSQRGNGYTF.

V gene TRBV10-3 combines with J gene TRBJ2-5, with D possibly TRBD2 on 6 matching bases. With the DNA end fitting TRBJ2-7 better, the J assignment may be wrong. Germline-derived CDR1 and CDR2 are ENHRY and SYGVKD. The CDR3 has 11 residues. The CDR3 sequence is CASSAGSEQYF. DNA of the CDR3: TGTGCCAGCTCGGCGGGGTCCGAGCAGTACTTC.

This sequence joins TRBV27 and TRBJ1-1; the D is unclear. Germline lookup yields CDR1 MNHEY and CDR2 SMNVEV (reference sequence). The CDR3 consists of 13 residues. The ends were cut back, 1 base at V and 1 base at J, with 4 bases in the middle. The CDR3 region is CASSLWANTEAFF. DNA of the CDR3: TGTGCCAGCAGTTTATGGGCGAACACTGAAGCTTTCTTT.